This T cell receptor (beta chain) was profiled in a study of T cell repertoires in cytomegalovirus infection. Overall study context: CMV infection plus the matching HLA type was flagged by public TCR beta signatures.

Via MiXCR, TCRdb re-called the reads, giving one row per CDR3 protein. This table holds roughly 250,000 distinct CDR3 sequences, around an eighth found once. The germline V gene has CDR1 SGHTA and CDR2 FQGNSA. The CDR3 totals 14 residues. Trimming cost V 2 bases and J 8 bases; bases outside gene matches: 2. Study-wide findings and caveats: Dominant in the ex vivo response were TCR beta clonotypes restricted by HLA-C and specific for CMV. Carriers of CMV and the relevant HLA type were discriminated by public TCR beta frequency.

This clonotype occurred many times. Its antigen is currently unknown. The chain combines TRBV7-2 with TRBJ2-2; 10 nucleotides align to TRBD2. The source of this sequence is a human donor in good health (CMV status not recorded). Some clones in this sample may be carry-over from other donors' samples. Sequenced: PBMCs. As DNA, the CDR3 is TGTGCCAGCAGCTTACAACTAGCGGGGGGGGAGCTGTTTTTT. This encodes CASSLQLAGGELFF. The complete variable domain, with remaining parts taken from reference TRBV7-2 and TRBJ2-2, reads GAGVSQSPSNKVTEKGKDVELRCDPISGHTALYWYRQSLGQGLEFLIYFQGNSAPDKSGLPSDRFSAERTGGSVSTLTIQRTQQEDSAVYLCASSLQLAGGELFFGEGSRLTVL.